The text below deals with one TCR beta chain. The antigen is unknown. Use of 60 Vbeta and 13 Jbeta primers characterized the PCR. Sequencing was performed with immunoSEQ multiplex PCR; in TCRdb, only in-frame clones are kept and a portion is missing. This repertoire shows around 150,000 clones, roughly 80% found once; its top ten account for 2% to 2.5%. The data belong to a study of cytomegalovirus exposure and HLA in healthy donors. Study results and limitations: Cytomegalovirus-associated TCR beta chains were listed, numbering over 150. TCR association rates varied by HLA locus in a later analysis, with DRB1 highest and HLA-C lowest.

Sequencing was carried out using PBMCs. This sequence was found in a man in his thirties or forties in good health and CMV-seronegative.

The CDR3, as DNA: TGTGCCAGTAGCTCGGGGTACGAAAGGGGGCAATACACCTTC. Protein product: CASSSGYERGQYTF. The rearrangement links TRBV19 to TRBJ1-2, with 7 bases matching TRBD1. Germline values: CDR1 LNHDA, CDR2 SQIVND (reference sequence). The J segment lost 11 bases and the V segment lost 6 bases, leaving 15 bases of the junction unmatched. There are 14 residues in the CDR3.